This TCR beta chain was found in a study of CD8 T cells in ankylosing spondylitis. By quantitative 5'-RACE with molecular barcodes, the TCR beta libraries were made. TCRdb re-derived calls from the 5' RACE reads in MiXCR, one entry per CDR3 protein. The sample lists approximately 42,000 distinct CDR3 sequences; about 4.2% were seen once. V lost 4 bases and J 7 bases, leaving 14 bases between the germline ends. The CDR3 totals 14 residues. Germline V gene data show CDR1 as SGDLS and CDR2 as YYNGEE. This clonotype was seen ten or more times. The TCR comes from a female donor with ankylosing spondylitis or in good health (not recorded which). The V gene is TRBV9, the J gene TRBJ1-4; D perhaps matches TRBD1 (6 bases). The sequenced sample was blood, either unsorted or a sorted T cell fraction (not recorded which). The CDR3 loop is CASSSRGLGEKLFF. The CDR3 nucleotides are TGTGCCAGCAGCTCCCGGGGGCTTGGTGAAAAACTGTTTTTT.